This entry describes one TCR beta chain. TCRdb's copy holds only in-frame clones and misses some; the assay was immunoSEQ multiplex PCR. The sample has under 80,000 clones; less than 95% are singletons. The sample originates from a study of control samples from healthy donors and cancer patients. The CDR3 is 15 amino acids. The V end lost 2 bases, the J end lost 0 bases, and 10 bases lay between the germline ends. CDR1 MNHNY and CDR2 SVGAGI come from the germline V gene (reference sequence). The TCR originated in a middle-aged woman in good health. Sequences were obtained from blood. This sequence joins TRBV6-6 and TRBJ1-1; D is unresolved. In nucleotides, the CDR3 is TGTGCCAGCAGTTACGGTCGGACCGTGAACACTGAAGCTTTCTTT. It specifies CASSYGRTVNTEAFF.